Following are 19 T cell receptor beta chains from one sample sequenced in a study of cytomegalovirus exposure and HLA in healthy donors. Amplification used 60 Vbeta primers and 13 Jbeta primers. Repertoires were generated with immunoSEQ multiplex PCR, while TCRdb's copy carries only in-frame clones and drops some. The table has 200,000 or so clones, about 78% seen once. The sample was PBMCs. The receptor source for this set is a male donor in good health and CMV-seronegative.

About this clone: At one of its ends the junction is not consistent with the germline gene, which may arise from a read error. The chain uses TRBV9 and TRBJ1-2; TRBD1 matches at 9 bases. Germline CDR1 SGDLS, CDR2 YYNGEE. This CDR3 spans 12 amino acids. The CDR3 loop reads CASSPPRDRALF. Written as DNA, the CDR3 is TGTGCCAGCAGCCCACCCCGGGACAGGGCTCTCTTC.

CDR3 nucleotide sequence: TGTGCCAGCAGCTCCTCGGACAGGAGGCAGTACTTC. Amino acid sequence: CASSSSDRRQYF. The chain employs TRBV7-9 and TRBJ2-5, with TRBD1 identical over 7 bases. Losses at the gene ends were 4 bases for V and 11 bases for J; bases not matched to a gene: 7. The germline V gene has CDR1 SEHNR and CDR2 FQNEAQ (reference sequence). The CDR3 runs to 12 residues.

Written as DNA, the CDR3 is TGTGCCAGCAGCTTAGGCTACGGGGACTACGAGCAGTACTTC. Translating it yields CASSLGYGDYEQYF. The V gene is TRBV13, the J gene TRBJ2-7, with D possibly TRBD2 on 5 matching bases. V was cut by 0 bases and J by 3 bases, with 9 bases left in between. The CDR3 loop spans 14 amino acids. CDR1 is PRHDT, CDR2 FYEKMQ, per germline (reference sequence).

V is TRBV7-6 and J is TRBJ2-4, with TRBD2 identical over 8 bases. The germline gives CDR1 SGHVS, CDR2 FNYEAQ. V was pared by 0 bases and J by 3 bases, with 4 bases of the junction left unmatched. The CDR3 runs to 16 residues. The CDR3 reads CASSLAAGDGKNIQYF. CDR3 coding DNA: TGTGCCAGCAGCTTAGCAGCGGGAGACGGCAAAAACATTCAGTACTTC.

The V gene is TRBV11-1, the J gene TRBJ2-1; 9 bases match TRBD2. CDR3 length: 16 amino acids. The germline V gene has CDR1 SGHAT and CDR2 FQDESV (reference sequence). V lost 5 bases and J lost 1; bases outside the gene matches: 6. The CDR3 loop is CASSLLTSGSYNEQFF. The CDR3 DNA sequence: TGTGCCAGCAGCCTCCTGACTAGCGGTTCCTACAATGAGCAGTTCTTC.

The chain links TRBV4-1 to TRBJ2-5; possibly TRBD2 for D (6 bases). The closer fit of TRBJ2-7 to the DNA end suggests the J call may be wrong. Germline V gives CDR1 MGHRA, CDR2 YSYEKL. This CDR3 has 15 residues. The CDR3 loop reads CASSQDGTGWYEQYF. For the CDR3, the DNA is TGCGCCAGCAGCCAAGACGGGACTGGTTGGTACGAGCAGTACTTC.

J is TRBJ2-2 and V is TRBV7-6; 7 bases are shared with TRBD2. The CDR3 is made up of 17 amino acids. Germline trimming cut 1 base from V and 7 bases from J; bases unmatched to any gene: 12. The germline V gene has CDR1 SGHVS and CDR2 FNYEAQ. Here the CDR3 reads CASSLGLASGPNGELFF. CDR3 DNA: TGTGCCAGCAGCTTAGGGTTGGCTAGCGGACCGAACGGGGAGCTGTTTTTT.

The rearrangement joins TRBV6-6 to TRBJ2-7; D is undetermined. The CDR3 sequence is 14 residues long. V was shortened by 2 bases and J by 6 bases, with 14 bases between the two germline ends. CDR1 and CDR2 (germline): MNHNY, SVGAGI (reference sequence). The CDR3 DNA reads as TGTGCCAGCAGTTACGGCCACCTGCCCTCCGAGCAGTACTTC. Its translation is CASSYGHLPSEQYF.

The V call is TRBV11-3, the J call TRBJ2-2; D perhaps matches TRBD1 (6 bases). This CDR3 has 14 amino acids. Trimming pared 5 bases from V and 1 base from J, leaving 8 bases between. The germline V gene has CDR1 SGHNT and CDR2 YENEEA. The CDR3 is CASSNRVNTGELFF. CDR3 nucleotides: TGTGCCAGCAGCAACAGGGTGAACACCGGGGAGCTGTTTTTT.

This clone turned up a few times. The chain carries TRBV5-1 and TRBJ1-1, with D possibly being TRBD1 (6 bases). CDR1 is SGHRS, CDR2 YFSETQ, per germline. Trimming removed 0 bases from V and 0 bases from J, with 9 bases in between. CDR3 length equals 15 residues. DNA of the CDR3: TGCGCCAGCAGCTTGGGAGACAGGTTGAACACTGAAGCTTTCTTT. It yields the protein CASSLGDRLNTEAFF.

V and J are TRBV11-3 and TRBJ2-3; tentatively, D is TRBD1 (5 bases). The CDR3 has 15 residues. Germline V lookup: CDR1 SGHNT, CDR2 YENEEA. V lost 1 base, J lost 3 bases, and 11 bases lay in between. This CDR3 reads CASSLGTRETDTQYF. CDR3 nucleotides: TGTGCCAGCAGCTTAGGTACCAGGGAAACAGATACGCAGTATTTT.

In DNA form, the CDR3 reads TGTGCCAGCAGCGTAGTAGCGGGAGGAAGACAAGAGACCCAGTACTTC. Protein: CASSVVAGGRQETQYF. The chain has TRBV9 and TRBJ2-5; TRBD2 matches at 10 bases. The ends lost 0 bases at V and 2 bases at J; junction bases unmatched: 4. Germline values: CDR1 SGDLS, CDR2 YYNGEE. The CDR3 length is 16 residues.

This clone was seen a single time. The chain is built from TRBV5-4 and TRBJ2-2; 11 bases fit TRBD2. The CDR3 spans 17 residues. Per germline, CDR1 SGHNT and CDR2 YYREEE (reference sequence). With V trimmed by 4 bases and J by 8 bases, 13 bases remained unmatched. The CDR3 DNA reads TGTGCCAGCAGCACCGGGAGACTAGCGGGATTATCGGGGGAGCTGTTTTTT. Residues: CASSTGRLAGLSGELFF.

The chain couples TRBV27 to TRBJ2-7; D may be TRBD2 (6 bases). The germline gives CDR1 MNHEY, CDR2 SMNVEV (reference sequence). The ends were cut back, 10 bases at V and 5 bases at J, with 21 bases in the middle. This CDR3 spans 14 amino acids. In DNA, the CDR3 is TGTGCCACTTCCCCCGGGAGAATGGGCCACGAGCAGTACTTC. Its protein product is CATSPGRMGHEQYF.

The chain uses TRBV6-5 and TRBJ2-7; 7 bases align to TRBD1. Germline values: CDR1 MNHEY, CDR2 SVGAGI. Trimming removed 6 bases from V and 3 bases from J; junction bases left unmatched: 5. CDR3 length: 13 residues. The CDR3 loop is CASSRDRSYEQYF. CDR3 coding DNA: TGTGCCAGCAGCCGGGACAGAAGCTACGAGCAGTACTTC.

The V call is TRBV25-1, the J call TRBJ2-7; 10 bases fit TRBD1. The CDR3 is 14 residues long. The ends lost 4 bases at V and 2 bases at J; junction bases unmatched: 2. Germline assignment: CDR1 MGHDK and CDR2 SYGVNS. CDR3 sequence: CASSGDRGTYEQYF. The CDR3 DNA follows: TGTGCCAGCAGTGGGGACAGGGGAACCTACGAGCAGTACTTC.

A note on this clone: Different DNA sequences within this sample yield the same CDR3. The V call is TRBV7-9, the J call TRBJ1-1, with D hard to call. CDR3 length equals 11 residues. Germline values: CDR1 SEHNR, CDR2 FQNEAQ (reference sequence). Deletions cut 3 bases from V and 5 bases from J, with 4 bases between. CDR3 protein: CASSFLTEAFF. CDR3 DNA sequence: TGTGCCAGCAGCTTCTTGACTGAAGCTTTCTTT.

This chain links TRBV29-1 with TRBJ2-2, with 10 bases fitting TRBD2. Germline CDR1 and CDR2: SQVTM and ANQGSEA. With V trimmed by 5 bases and J by 4 bases, 4 bases remained unmatched. The CDR3 has 14 residues. The CDR3 loop is CSVLAGAITGELFF. The DNA for the CDR3 is TGCAGCGTTCTAGCGGGAGCGATCACCGGGGAGCTGTTTTTT.

This sequence joins TRBV11-3 and TRBJ2-1, with D tentatively TRBD2 (5 bases). Between the trimmed V and J ends, which lost 5 bases and 3 bases, there was a span of 14 bases. The CDR3 contains 15 residues. Germline V CDR1 and CDR2: SGHNT, YENEEA. The CDR3 sequence: CASSRGGWDYNEQFF. The CDR3 bases are TGTGCCAGCAGCCGAGGCGGGTGGGACTACAATGAGCAGTTCTTC.